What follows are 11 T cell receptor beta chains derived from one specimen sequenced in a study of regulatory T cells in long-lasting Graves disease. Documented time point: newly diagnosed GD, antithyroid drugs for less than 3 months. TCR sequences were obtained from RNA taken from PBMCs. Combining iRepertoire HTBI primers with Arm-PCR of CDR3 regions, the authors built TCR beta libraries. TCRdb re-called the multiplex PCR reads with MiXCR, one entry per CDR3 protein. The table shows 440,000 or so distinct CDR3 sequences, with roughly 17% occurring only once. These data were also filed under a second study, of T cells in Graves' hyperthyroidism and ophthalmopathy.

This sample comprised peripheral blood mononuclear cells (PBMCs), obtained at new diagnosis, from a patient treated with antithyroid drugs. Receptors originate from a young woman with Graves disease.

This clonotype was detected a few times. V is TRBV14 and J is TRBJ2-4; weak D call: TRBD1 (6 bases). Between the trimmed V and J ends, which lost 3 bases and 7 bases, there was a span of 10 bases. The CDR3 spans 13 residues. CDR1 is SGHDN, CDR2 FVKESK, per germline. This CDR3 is CASSHDRTNIQYF. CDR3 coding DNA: TGTGCCAGCAGCCATGACAGGACGAACATTCAGTACTTC. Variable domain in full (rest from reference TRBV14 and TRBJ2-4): EAGVTQFPSHSVIEKGQTVTLRCDPISGHDNLYWYRRVMGKEIKFLLHFVKESKQDESGMPNNRFLAERTGGTYSTLKVQPAELEDSGVYFCASSHDRTNIQYFGAGTRLSVL.

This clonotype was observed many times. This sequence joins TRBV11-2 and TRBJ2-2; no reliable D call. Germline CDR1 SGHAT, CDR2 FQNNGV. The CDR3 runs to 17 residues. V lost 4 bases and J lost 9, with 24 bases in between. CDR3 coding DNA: TGTGCCAGCAGCTCCCGAGTGGCAGTTATAACCGGTCGGGAGCTGTTTTTT. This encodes CASSSRVAVITGRELFF.

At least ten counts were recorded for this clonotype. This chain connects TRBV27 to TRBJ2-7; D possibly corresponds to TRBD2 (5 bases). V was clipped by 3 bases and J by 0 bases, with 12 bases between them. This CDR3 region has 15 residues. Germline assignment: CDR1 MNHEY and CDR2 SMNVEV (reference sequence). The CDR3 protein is CASSFRGYPSYEQYF. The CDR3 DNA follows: TGTGCCAGCAGTTTTCGCGGGTACCCCTCCTACGAGCAGTACTTC.

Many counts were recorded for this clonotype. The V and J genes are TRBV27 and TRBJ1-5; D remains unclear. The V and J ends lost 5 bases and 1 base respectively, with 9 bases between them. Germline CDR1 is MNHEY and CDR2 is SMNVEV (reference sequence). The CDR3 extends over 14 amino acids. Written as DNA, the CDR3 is TGTGCCAGCAGTGGTGGAATAAGCAATCAGCCCCAGCATTTT. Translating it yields CASSGGISNQPQHF.

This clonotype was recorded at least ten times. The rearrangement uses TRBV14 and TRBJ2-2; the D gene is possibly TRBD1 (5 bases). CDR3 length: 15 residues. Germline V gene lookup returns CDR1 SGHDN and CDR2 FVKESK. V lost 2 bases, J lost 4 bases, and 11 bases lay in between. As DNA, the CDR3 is TGTGCCAGCAGCCAAACAGGACGTGGCACCGGGGAGCTGTTTTTT. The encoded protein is CASSQTGRGTGELFF.

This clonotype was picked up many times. The CDR3, as DNA: TGCGCCAGCAGCGACTTAGATATACGGTATTTT. It is translated as CASSDLDIRYF. The genes are TRBV5-1 and TRBJ2-3; D not resolved. Per the germline V gene, CDR1 is SGHRS and CDR2 is YFSETQ. V dropped 4 bases and J dropped 14 bases, with 14 bases sitting between them. The CDR3 sequence is 11 residues long.

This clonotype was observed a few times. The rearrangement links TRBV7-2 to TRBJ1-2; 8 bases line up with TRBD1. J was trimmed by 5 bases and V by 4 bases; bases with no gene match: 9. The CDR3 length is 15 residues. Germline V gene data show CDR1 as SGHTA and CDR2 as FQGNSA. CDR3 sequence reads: CASSSFRTGQYGYTF. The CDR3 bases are TGTGCCAGCAGCTCTTTCCGGACAGGGCAATATGGCTACACCTTC.

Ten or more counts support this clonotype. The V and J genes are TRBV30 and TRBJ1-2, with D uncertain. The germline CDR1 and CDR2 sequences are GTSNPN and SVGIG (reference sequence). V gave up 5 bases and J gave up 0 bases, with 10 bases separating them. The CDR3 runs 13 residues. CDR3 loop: CAWFGEPNYGYTF. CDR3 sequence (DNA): TGTGCCTGGTTTGGGGAACCTAACTATGGCTACACCTTC.

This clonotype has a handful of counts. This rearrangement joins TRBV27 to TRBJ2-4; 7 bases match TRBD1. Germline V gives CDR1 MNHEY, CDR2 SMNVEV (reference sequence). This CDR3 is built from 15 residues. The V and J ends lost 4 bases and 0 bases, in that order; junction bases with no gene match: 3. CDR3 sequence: CASSYRGLAKNIQYF. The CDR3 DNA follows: TGTGCCAGCAGTTACAGGGGCCTAGCCAAAAACATTCAGTACTTC.

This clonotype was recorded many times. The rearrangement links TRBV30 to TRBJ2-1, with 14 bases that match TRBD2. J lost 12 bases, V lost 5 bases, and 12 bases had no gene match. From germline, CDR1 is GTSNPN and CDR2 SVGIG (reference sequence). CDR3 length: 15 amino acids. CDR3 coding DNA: TGTGCCTGGGCAGGGTTGGGACTAGCGGGAGTACGGCAGTTCTTC. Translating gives CAWAGLGLAGVRQFF.

As DNA, the CDR3 is TGTGCCACGGGACAGGGGACTAACCATTTCTATCAGCCCCAGCATTTT. This codes for CATGQGTNHFYQPQHF. The J gene is TRBJ1-5, the V gene TRBV6-1; 10 nucleotides agree with TRBD1. Trimming at V came to 10 bases and at J to 5 bases, leaving 14 bases not matched to a gene. CDR1 and CDR2 (germline): MNHNS, SASEGT. The CDR3 contains 16 residues.